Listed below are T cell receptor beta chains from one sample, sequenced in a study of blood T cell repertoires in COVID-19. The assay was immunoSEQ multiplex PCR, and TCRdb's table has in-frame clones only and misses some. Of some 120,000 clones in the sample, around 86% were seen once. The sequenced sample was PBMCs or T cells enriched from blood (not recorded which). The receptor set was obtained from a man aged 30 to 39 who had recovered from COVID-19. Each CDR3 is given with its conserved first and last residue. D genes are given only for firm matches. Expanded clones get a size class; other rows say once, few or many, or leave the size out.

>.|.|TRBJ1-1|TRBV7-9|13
TGTGCCAGCAGCTTCATAGAAAACACTGAAGCTTTCTTT
CASSFIENTEAFF
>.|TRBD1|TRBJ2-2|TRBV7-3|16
TGTGCCAGCAGCCCAACAGGGGGCGCCTCTACCGGGGAGCTGTTTTTT
CASSPTGGASTGELFF
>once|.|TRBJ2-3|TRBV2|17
TGTGCCAGCAGGGGCGGAGCTGGGGGGACTAGCACAGATACGCAGTATTTT
CASRGGAGGTSTDTQYF
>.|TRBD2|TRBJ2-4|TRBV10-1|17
TGCGCCAGCAGTCCCACTAGCGGGAGGGCCGGGAGGAACATTCAGTACTTC
CASSPTSGRAGRNIQYF
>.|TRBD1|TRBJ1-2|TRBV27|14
TGTGCCAGCAGTCCGGACAGGGCATTCTATGGCTACACCTTC
CASSPDRAFYGYTF
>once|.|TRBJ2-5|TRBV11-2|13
TGTGCCAGCAGCGAGCCATGGCGGGAGACCCAGTACTTC
CASSEPWRETQYF
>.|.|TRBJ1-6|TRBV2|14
TGTGCCAGCATCCCCCAGGGTGTAGGTTCACCCCTCCACTTT
CASIPQGVGSPLHF
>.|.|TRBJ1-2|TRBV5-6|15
TGTGCCAGCAGCCCCGCGGAGGGAGAATGGTTTGGCTACACCTTC
CASSPAEGEWFGYTF
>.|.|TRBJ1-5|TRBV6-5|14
TGTGCCAGCAGTTACTCGGCAGGGACTGAGCCCCAGCATTTT
CASSYSAGTEPQHF
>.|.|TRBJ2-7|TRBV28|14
TGTGCCAGCAGGGCGCAGGGCAACCCCTACGAGCAGTACTTC
CASRAQGNPYEQYF
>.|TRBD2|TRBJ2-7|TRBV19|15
TGTGCCAGTAGTATAACTAGCGGGAGTTCATACGAGCAGTACTTC
CASSITSGSSYEQYF
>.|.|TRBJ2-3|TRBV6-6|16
TGTGCCAGCAGTTACTCGGCGAGGGGGAACACAGATACGCAGTATTTT
CASSYSARGNTDTQYF
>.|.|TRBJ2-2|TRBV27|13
TGTGCCAGCAGTTTTCGGGACACCGGGGAGCTGTTTTTT
CASSFRDTGELFF
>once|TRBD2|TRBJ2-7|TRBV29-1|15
TGCAGCGTTGGATATAGCGGGAGTCACTCCTACGAGCAGTACTTC
CSVGYSGSHSYEQYF
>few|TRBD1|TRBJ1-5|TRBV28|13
TGTGCCAGCAGTTCTCAAAACAGGGGGCCCCAGCATTTT
CASSSQNRGPQHF
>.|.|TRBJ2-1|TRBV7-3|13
TGTGCCAGCAGCTTAATACAGGGCAATGAGCAGTTCTTC
CASSLIQGNEQFF
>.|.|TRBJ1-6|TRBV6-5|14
TGTGCCAGCAGCCTAAGTAATCCTAATTCACCCCTCCACTTT
CASSLSNPNSPLHF
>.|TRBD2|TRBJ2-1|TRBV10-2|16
TGCGCCAGCAGTGAGGGGTTAGCGGGGGGTGATGATGAGCAGTTCTTC
CASSEGLAGGDDEQFF
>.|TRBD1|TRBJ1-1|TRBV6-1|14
TGTGCCAGCAGTGATCGGGACAGGCTGGATGAAGCTTTCTTT
CASSDRDRLDEAFF
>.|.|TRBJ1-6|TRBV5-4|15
TGTGCCAGCAGCTCAGGGCAGACGGGCTATTCACCCCTCCACTTT
CASSSGQTGYSPLHF
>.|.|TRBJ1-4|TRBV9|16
TGTGCCAGCAGCGTCGGAACGGGAGGGAGTAATGAAAAACTGTTTTTT
CASSVGTGGSNEKLFF
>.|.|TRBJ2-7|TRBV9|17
TGTGCCAGCAGCGTAGGCCCTCGAAGCGCCTTCTCCTACGAGCAGTACTTC
CASSVGPRSAFSYEQYF
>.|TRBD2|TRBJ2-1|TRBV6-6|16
TGTGCCAGCAGTTACTCCGTCGCTAGCGGGGGCAATGAGCAGTTCTTC
CASSYSVASGGNEQFF
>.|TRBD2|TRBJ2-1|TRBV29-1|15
TGCAGCGTTCTGAAGGGACTAGCGGGAGAGGGTGAGCAGTTCTTC
CSVLKGLAGEGEQFF
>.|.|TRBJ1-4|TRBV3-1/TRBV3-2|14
TGTGCCAGCAGCCACCGGGTCGGCGGGGAAAAACTGTTTTTT
CASSHRVGGEKLFF
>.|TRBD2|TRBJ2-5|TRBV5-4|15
TGTGCCAGCAGCCCCCCTAGCGGGAGAAGTGAGACCCAGTACTTC
CASSPPSGRSETQYF
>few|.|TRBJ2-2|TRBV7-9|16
TGTGCCAGCAGCCCTAGACAGATGTCGAACACCGGGGAGCTGTTTTTT
CASSPRQMSNTGELFF
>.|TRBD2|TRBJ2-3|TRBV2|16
TGTGCCAGCAGTGAAGGACTAGCGGGGGGCACAGATACGCAGTATTTT
CASSEGLAGGTDTQYF
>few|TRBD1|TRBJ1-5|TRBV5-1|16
TGCGCCAGCAGCGACGGGACAGGGAATAGCAATCAGCCCCAGCATTTT
CASSDGTGNSNQPQHF
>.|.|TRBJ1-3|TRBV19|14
TGTGCCAGTAGTATATCTACAGCCGGAAACACCATATATTTT
CASSISTAGNTIYF
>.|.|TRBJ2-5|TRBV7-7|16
TGTGCCAGCAGCATGGGGCTCCGATTGGGGCAAGAGACCCAGTACTTC
CASSMGLRLGQETQYF
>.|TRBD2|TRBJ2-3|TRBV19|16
TGTGCCAGTAGTTCTAGCGGGGGGGCCGGGACAGATACGCAGTATTTT
CASSSSGGAGTDTQYF
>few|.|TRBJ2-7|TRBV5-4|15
TGTGCCAGCAGCCTGGCTAGGGCAGGGCCCTACGAGCAGTACTTC
CASSLARAGPYEQYF
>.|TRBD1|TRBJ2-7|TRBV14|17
TGTGCCAGCAGCCAGCTTCCCGGGACAGGGGTCTCCTACGAGCAGTACTTC
CASSQLPGTGVSYEQYF
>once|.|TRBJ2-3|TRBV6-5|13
TGTGCCAGCAGTCCCCGGGAGACGGATACGCAGTATTTT
CASSPRETDTQYF
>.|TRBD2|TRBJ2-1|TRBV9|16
TGTGCCAGCAGCGTAGACCCAGCGGGAGTGTACAATGAGCAGTTCTTC
CASSVDPAGVYNEQFF
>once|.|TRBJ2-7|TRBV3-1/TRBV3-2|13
TGTGCCAGCAGCCAAGTCGTTGGGAGCGAGCAGTACTTC
CASSQVVGSEQYF
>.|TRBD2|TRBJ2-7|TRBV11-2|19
TGTGCCAGCAGCTTAGATCTTCGGACTAGCGGGAGGGCCGGATTCGAGCAGTACTTC
CASSLDLRTSGRAGFEQYF
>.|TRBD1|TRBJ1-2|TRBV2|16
TGTGCCAGCACACTACCCCGGGGACAGGGGGTGGGAGGCTACACCTTC
CASTLPRGQGVGGYTF
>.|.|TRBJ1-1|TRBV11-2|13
TGTGCCAGCAGCTCCCCCCCCGGGACTGAAGCTTTCTTT
CASSSPPGTEAFF
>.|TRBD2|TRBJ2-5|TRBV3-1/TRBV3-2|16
TGTGCCAGCAGCCAAGACGAAGCGGGAGGGCAAGAGACCCAGTACTTC
CASSQDEAGGQETQYF
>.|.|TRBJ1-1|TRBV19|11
TGTGCCACTAGATTCGGGGGAGAAGCTTTCTTT
CATRFGGEAFF
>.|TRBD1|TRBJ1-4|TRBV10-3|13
TGTGCCACTAACAGGGGTAAGGGTGAAAAACTGTTTTTT
CATNRGKGEKLFF
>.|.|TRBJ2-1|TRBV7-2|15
TGTGCCAGCAGCTTAGGGACAGTGTACGCCGATGAGCAGTTCTTC
CASSLGTVYADEQFF
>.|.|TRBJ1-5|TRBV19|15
TGTGCCAGTAGTATCGCAGACAGTAGCAATCAGCCCCAGCATTTT
CASSIADSSNQPQHF
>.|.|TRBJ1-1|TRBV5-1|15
TGCGCCAGCAGCCATCAGGACAGTGCGAACACTGAAGCTTTCTTT
CASSHQDSANTEAFF
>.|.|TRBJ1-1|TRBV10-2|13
TGCGCCAGCAGCCACATGTCGTCCCTCGAAGCTTTCTTT
CASSHMSSLEAFF
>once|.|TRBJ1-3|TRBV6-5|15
TGTGCCAGCACCCTCGCGATTGCCTCTGGAAACACCATATATTTT
CASTLAIASGNTIYF
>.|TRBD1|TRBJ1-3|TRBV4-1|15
TGCGCCAGCAGACCGGGACAGGGTTTAGGTAACACCATATATTTT
CASRPGQGLGNTIYF
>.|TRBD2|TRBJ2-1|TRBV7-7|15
TGTGCTAGCAGCGCGGGACTAGCAGCCTACAATGAGCAGTTCTTC
CASSAGLAAYNEQFF
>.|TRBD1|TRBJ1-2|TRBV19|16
TGTGCCAGTAAGCCCTACCCGGGACAGGAGAACTATGGCTACACCTTC
CASKPYPGQENYGYTF
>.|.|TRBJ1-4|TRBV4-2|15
TGTGCCAGCAGCCAAGGGACAGCAACTAATGAAAAACTGTTTTTT
CASSQGTATNEKLFF
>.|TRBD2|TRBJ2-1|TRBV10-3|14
TGTGCCATCAAAGGACTAGCGGACATGAATGAGCAGTTCTTC
CAIKGLADMNEQFF
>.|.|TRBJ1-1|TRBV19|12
TGTGCCAGTAGGAACGGGTACACTGAAGCTTTCTTT
CASRNGYTEAFF
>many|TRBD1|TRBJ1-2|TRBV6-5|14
TGTGCCAGCAGAGGGGACAGGGAGGACTATGGCTACACCTTC
CASRGDREDYGYTF